The 3 T cell receptor beta chains below come from one sample, sequenced in a study of blood T cell repertoires in COVID-19. TCRdb's copy holds only in-frame clones and misses some; the assay was immunoSEQ multiplex PCR. The sample gives about 180,000 clones, about 83% of which show up once; approximately 18% is in the top ten. Sample: peripheral blood. The origin of the receptors is a person between 65 and 79 years old with COVID-19, enrolled during active disease.

V and J are TRBV19 and TRBJ1-1; no reliable D call. Germline assignment: CDR1 LNHDA and CDR2 SQIVND (reference sequence). There are 17 residues in the CDR3. Trimming stripped 3 bases from V and 1 base from J, with 18 bases between. The CDR3 nucleotides are TGTGCCAGTAGTATGGGCCGCGGACCGGGAGGGAACACTGAAGCTTTCTTT. Protein: CASSMGRGPGGNTEAFF. Drawing the rest from reference TRBV19 and TRBJ1-1, the complete variable domain is DGGITQSPKYLFRKEGQNVTLSCEQNLNHDAMYWYRQDPGQGLRLIYYSQIVNDFQKGDIAEGYSVSREKKESFPLTVTSAQKNPTAFYLCASSMGRGPGGNTEAFFGQGTRLTVV.

This chain uses TRBV7-8 with TRBJ2-2; 10 bases align to TRBD2. Per the germline V gene, CDR1 is SGHVS and CDR2 is FQNEAQ. The CDR3 loop spans 16 amino acids. The J segment lost 1 base and the V segment lost 5 bases, leaving 4 bases of the junction unmatched. This CDR3 is CASSTRTSGNTGELFF. The CDR3 coding sequence is TGTGCCAGCAGCACGAGGACTAGCGGGAACACCGGGGAGCTGTTTTTT.

The rearrangement joins TRBV18 to TRBJ1-1, with D uncertain. The CDR3 covers 15 residues. Trimming pared 0 bases from V and 2 bases from J, leaving 10 bases between. Germline assignment: CDR1 KGHSH and CDR2 LQKENI. CDR3 DNA sequence: TGTGCCAGCTCACCACCGCTAGGCGTTAACACTGAAGCTTTCTTT. It yields the protein CASSPPLGVNTEAFF.